The rows below give T cell receptor beta chains drawn from one sample of a study of shared clonotypes between healthy human individuals. Repertoires were generated with immunoSEQ multiplex PCR, while TCRdb's copy carries only in-frame clones and drops some. The sample has approximately 2.1 million clones, 80% to 95% seen once. Sequenced: naive CD4+ T cells from PBMCs. These receptor sequences come from a man younger than 35 in good health. Some clones in this sample may be carry-over from other donors' samples. The conserved cysteine and the conserved F or W are not part of the CDR3 here. Fields, in order: CDR3 protein, V gene, D gene. A D gene is named only where the DNA matches it firmly.

AISLTGQTGNTIY	TRBV10-3	NA
SVGDQETQY	TRBV29-1	NA
ASSLAGPSTDTQY	TRBV5-1	NA
SVTQGAPTGGYT	TRBV29-1	TRBD1
SADASTDTQY	TRBV29-1	NA
ASSGRTGGVTEAF	TRBV28	TRBD1
ASRGLETQY	TRBV2	NA
ASSRLPGTGNQPQH	TRBV5-1	NA
ASSPGSLVSEQY	TRBV18	NA
ASSLEGTSYEQY	TRBV5-4	NA
ASSKLGVTYEQY	TRBV28	NA
ASSPQLPNYGYT	TRBV5-5	NA
ASSEVKGVTEAF	TRBV6-1	NA
ASSRGQAQETQY	TRBV5-1	TRBD1
ASAGTGIYEQY	TRBV6-1	TRBD1
ASSLESGTYEQY	TRBV5-1	NA
ASSRGLLQETQY	TRBV27	NA
ASSMARLDSNIQY	TRBV19	NA
ASSYGLGEAF	TRBV6-6	NA
ASSYAPGGEQY	TRBV2	NA
ASSPLQRDRTYEQY	TRBV11-2	NA
ASSLRGSPNQPQH	TRBV5-1	NA
ASSELSLGANNEQF	TRBV7-3	NA
ASSLPRASGTLTGELF	TRBV7-3	TRBD2
ASTPEGSSSYNEQF	TRBV7-3	NA
SVGGLQGGYT	TRBV29-1	NA
ATSGGTSGRTDTQY	TRBV15	TRBD2
ASSTTQGPRGYT	TRBV5-4	NA
ASSRPGTSSYEQY	TRBV5-5	TRBD2
ASSLWTGISNQPQH	TRBV28	TRBD1
ASSPGLRGEQY	TRBV11-3	NA
AWSFKGQGAPDTQY	TRBV30	TRBD1
ASRDGHRNEKLF	TRBV5-1	NA
ASSSPGLAGGEQY	TRBV28	TRBD2
ASSNVVRLADSQPQH	TRBV28	NA
ASSFSGFYNEQF	TRBV5-1	NA